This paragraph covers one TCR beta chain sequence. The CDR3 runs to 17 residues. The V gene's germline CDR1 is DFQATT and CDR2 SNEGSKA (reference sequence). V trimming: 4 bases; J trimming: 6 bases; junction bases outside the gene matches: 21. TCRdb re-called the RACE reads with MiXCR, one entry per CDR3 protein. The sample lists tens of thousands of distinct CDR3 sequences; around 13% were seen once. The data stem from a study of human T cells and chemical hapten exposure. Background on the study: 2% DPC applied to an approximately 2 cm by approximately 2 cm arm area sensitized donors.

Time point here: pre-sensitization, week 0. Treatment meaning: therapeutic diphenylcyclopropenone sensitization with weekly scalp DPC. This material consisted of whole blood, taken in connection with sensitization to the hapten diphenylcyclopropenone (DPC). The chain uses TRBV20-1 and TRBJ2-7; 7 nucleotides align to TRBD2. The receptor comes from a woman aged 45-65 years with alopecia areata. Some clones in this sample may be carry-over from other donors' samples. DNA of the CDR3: TGCAGTGCTACCCGTCAGGCTTGGCCGGGAGGAACGGGCGAGCAGTACTTC. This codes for CSATRQAWPGGTGEQYF.